The 21 T cell receptor beta chains reported below all come from one sample, sequenced in a study of neurological immune-mediated disorders. TCRdb fed the 5' RACE reads into MiXCR, producing one record per CDR3 protein. The repertoire includes roughly 46,000 distinct CDR3 sequences, about 2% of them detected once, and under 2.5% sits in the top ten. The sequenced sample was PBMCs. All receptors come from a woman aged 40 to 50 with multiple sclerosis.

This clonotype was recorded at least ten times. CDR3 coding DNA: TGCAGTGCGGGTAATAGCAATCAGCCCCAGCATTTT. Translating it yields CSAGNSNQPQHF. The chain has TRBV20-1 and TRBJ1-5; no firm D call. The CDR3 is made up of 12 amino acids. The V end was cut by 6 bases, the J end by 0 bases, with 6 bases between. Germline CDR1 is DFQATT and CDR2 is SNEGSKA (reference sequence).

This clonotype occurred many times. The chain employs TRBV18 and TRBJ2-7, with 9 nucleotides matching TRBD2. V shed 5 bases and J 3 bases; nucleotides not matched to a gene: 5. From germline, CDR1 is KGHSH and CDR2 LQKENI. The CDR3 has 14 residues. The DNA of the CDR3 is TGTGCCAGCTCAGCCGGACTAGCGATCTACGAGCAGTACTTC. As protein: CASSAGLAIYEQYF.

A note on this clonotype: Relative to the germline gene, one junction end is altered; a read error may explain this. The rearrangement links TRBV12-3 or TRBV12-4 to TRBJ2-5; D is possibly TRBD1 or TRBD2 (6 bases each). The CDR3 runs 14 residues. The CDR3 reads CASRSTGAGETQYF. In nucleotides, the CDR3 is TGTGCAAGCAGATCCACGGGGGCTGGAGAGACCCAGTACTTC.

This clonotype was picked up many times. This chain links TRBV29-1 with TRBJ2-1; the D gene is possibly TRBD2 (5 bases). CDR1 and CDR2 (germline): SQVTM, ANQGSEA. V lost 6 bases and J 9 bases, leaving 12 bases between the germline ends. The CDR3 loop spans 11 amino acids. CDR3 DNA: TGCAGCGTGAAAGAAGCGGTTGAGCAGTTCTTC. Translating gives CSVKEAVEQFF.

This clonotype showed up many times. This chain uses TRBV12-3 or TRBV12-4 with TRBJ2-1, with TRBD2 matching 12 bases. After removal of 3 bases from V and 8 bases from J, the junction contained 8 bases not matched to a gene. The CDR3 is made up of 16 amino acids. This chain's CDR3 is CASSLVLAGGPDEQFF. CDR3 nucleotides: TGTGCCAGCAGTTTGGTCCTAGCGGGGGGGCCGGATGAGCAGTTCTTC.

This clonotype was seen many times. The chain couples TRBV9 to TRBJ2-7; no clear D. The V end lost 0 bases, the J end lost 1 base, and 5 bases lay between the germline ends. This CDR3 has 13 residues. Germline CDR1 is SGDLS and CDR2 is YYNGEE. CDR3 sequence: CASSVADSYEQYF. The CDR3 DNA sequence: TGTGCCAGCAGCGTAGCAGATTCCTACGAGCAGTACTTC. The full variable domain, rest sourced from reference TRBV9 and TRBJ2-7, is DSGVTQTPKHLITATGQRVTLRCSPRSGDLSVYWYQQSLDQGLQFLIQYYNGEERAKGNILERFSAQQFPDLHSELNLSSLELGDSALYFCASSVADSYEQYFGPGTRLTVT.

This clonotype was counted many times. The rearrangement links TRBV20-1 to TRBJ2-6; perhaps TRBD1 as D (6 bases). The germline V gene encodes CDR1 DFQATT and CDR2 SNEGSKA (reference sequence). Trimming removed 5 bases at V and 4 bases at J, with 15 bases between. This CDR3 has 15 amino acids. The CDR3 nucleotides read TGCAGTGCTGAGCCCAGGGGAGTAGGGGCCAACGTCCTGACTTTC. Its protein product is CSAEPRGVGANVLTF.

This clonotype was observed many times. V gene TRBV10-3 combines with J gene TRBJ1-1; 9 bases line up with TRBD1. J lost 4 bases, V lost 8 bases, and 11 bases had no gene match. Germline CDR1 and CDR2: ENHRY and SYGVKD. CDR3 length equals 15 residues. The CDR3 spells CAIGTLGQGGTEAFF. For the CDR3, the DNA is TGTGCCATCGGGACCCTGGGACAGGGAGGCACTGAAGCTTTCTTT.

Ten or more counts support this clonotype. The rearrangement uses TRBV5-1 and TRBJ2-5; 7 bases line up with TRBD1. The junction had 9 bases not matched to a gene; V was cut back by 7 bases and J by 0 bases. The CDR3 sequence is 15 residues long. Germline CDR1 SGHRS, CDR2 YFSETQ. The CDR3 DNA reads TGCGCCAGCTTAACAGGGGATACTTACCAAGAGACCCAGTACTTC. Protein: CASLTGDTYQETQYF.

At least ten counts were recorded for this clonotype. This chain connects TRBV5-1 to TRBJ2-2; D perhaps matches TRBD1 (6 bases). Germline V gene sequence: CDR1 SGHRS, CDR2 YFSETQ. This CDR3 comprises 15 residues. V was cut by 4 bases and J by 0 bases, with 10 bases left in between. CDR3 in amino acids: CASSRTASNTGELFF. CDR3 sequence (DNA): TGCGCCAGCAGCAGGACAGCCTCGAACACCGGGGAGCTGTTTTTT.

This clonotype showed up many times. The chain links TRBV5-6 to TRBJ1-1, with 11 positions matching TRBD1. This CDR3 contains 14 residues. Germline CDR1 SGHDT, CDR2 YYEEEE. J gave up 4 bases and V 4 bases, and 3 bases lay outside the gene matches. CDR3 protein: CASSRGTGGTEAFF. In DNA form, the CDR3 reads TGTGCCAGCAGCAGGGGGACAGGGGGCACTGAAGCTTTCTTT.

In its sample, this clonotype was seen many times. The V gene is TRBV10-3, the J gene TRBJ1-6; TRBD1 aligns across 8 bases. The CDR3 has 18 amino acids. The trim removed 8 bases at V and 7 bases at J, leaving 19 bases unmatched. Per germline, CDR1 ENHRY and CDR2 SYGVKD. The CDR3 here is CAISQNTGGRIQNSPLHF. The CDR3 region has the DNA TGTGCCATCTCCCAAAATACAGGGGGGAGAATCCAGAATTCACCCCTCCACTTT.

Many counts were recorded for this clonotype. The chain employs TRBV7-2 and TRBJ2-7; either TRBD1 or TRBD2 may supply D (6 bases each). V was clipped by 2 bases and J by 5 bases, with 13 bases between them. The CDR3 covers 14 residues. The germline CDR1 and CDR2 sequences are SGHTA and FQGNSA. The CDR3 coding sequence is TGTGCCAGCAGCTTACTCGGGGGCAGGGACGAGCAGTACTTC. Translated, it gives CASSLLGGRDEQYF.

This clonotype has a count of ten or more. The genes are TRBV5-1 and TRBJ1-6, with D tentatively TRBD1 (5 bases). V lost 4 bases and J lost 1, with 15 bases in between. The germline gives CDR1 SGHRS, CDR2 YFSETQ. This CDR3 has 17 residues. Written as DNA, the CDR3 is TGCGCCAGCAGCCCCCTGGGGGTACGGTCCTATAATTCACCCCTCCACTTT. Protein sequence: CASSPLGVRSYNSPLHF.

This clonotype was seen repeatedly, ten times or more. V is TRBV20-1 and J is TRBJ2-2, with D possibly TRBD2 on 6 matching bases. Trimming cost V 6 bases and J 5 bases, with 10 bases left between them. This CDR3 has 12 residues. Germline CDR1 is DFQATT and CDR2 is SNEGSKA (reference sequence). CDR3: CSAPRETGELFF. The CDR3 DNA reads as TGCAGTGCCCCCCGGGAGACCGGGGAGCTGTTTTTT.

This clonotype was observed many times. The rearrangement links TRBV20-1 to TRBJ2-3, with 9 bases that match TRBD2. The CDR3 extends over 15 amino acids. In germline, CDR1 is DFQATT, CDR2 SNEGSKA (reference sequence). V lost 0 bases to trimming and J lost 4 bases; unmatched junction nucleotides: 5. As DNA, the CDR3 is TGCAGTGCTAGAGATATGCGGGGGGGCCCAGATACGCAGTATTTT. Protein product: CSARDMRGGPDTQYF.

There are many counts of this clonotype. This chain connects TRBV20-1 to TRBJ1-2; D is unclear. V was trimmed by 6 bases and J by 4 bases, leaving 18 bases between them. This CDR3 spans 14 amino acids. Looked up from germline, CDR1 is DFQATT and CDR2 is SNEGSKA (reference sequence). CDR3 residues: CSAQPGSAGYGYTF. The CDR3 DNA sequence: TGCAGTGCCCAACCCGGATCAGCAGGCTATGGCTACACCTTC.

This clonotype was seen repeatedly, ten times or more. J is TRBJ2-1 and V is TRBV18; D possibly uses TRBD1 or TRBD2 (5 bases each). The CDR3 contains 14 residues. CDR1 is KGHSH, CDR2 LQKENI, per germline. V was cut by 6 bases and J by 5 bases, with 14 bases left in between. CDR3 coding DNA: TGTGCCAGCTCGCCCACGAGGGGAGACAATGAGCAGTTCTTC. As protein: CASSPTRGDNEQFF.

This clonotype was recorded at least ten times. The chain is built from TRBV3-1 and TRBJ2-1; D remains unclear. The CDR3 contains 13 residues. The V and J ends lost 4 bases and 5 bases respectively, with 9 bases between them. Germline lookup yields CDR1 LGHDT and CDR2 YNNKEL (reference sequence). For the CDR3, the DNA is TGTGCCAGCAGCCTAAGCGACCACAATGAGCAGTTCTTC. Its protein product is CASSLSDHNEQFF.

This clonotype was counted many times. The chain couples TRBV25-1 to TRBJ1-4; TRBD1 aligns across 8 bases. Germline assignment: CDR1 MGHDK and CDR2 SYGVNS. This CDR3 spans 13 amino acids. Trimming at V came to 4 bases and at J to 8 bases, leaving 3 bases not matched to a gene. Here the CDR3 DNA reads TGTGCCAGCAGTGGGTACAGGGGGGAAAAACTGTTTTTT. It specifies CASSGYRGEKLFF.

This clonotype was seen repeatedly, ten times or more. The rearrangement joins TRBV4-1 to TRBJ1-1; maybe TRBD1 (5 bases). The V gene lost 1 base and the J gene lost 7 bases, with 22 bases spanning the gap. Germline V gene data show CDR1 as MGHRA and CDR2 as YSYEKL. The CDR3 contains 17 residues. In DNA form, the CDR3 reads TGCGCCAGCAGCCAAGCCAGGAAGGAGTACAGGAGATATGAAGCTTTCTTT. It codes for CASSQARKEYRRYEAFF.